These T cell receptor beta chains were read from a single sample in a study of T cell repertoires in aging, cancer and after chemotherapy. A single record per CDR3 protein comes from TCRdb applying MiXCR to the multiplex PCR reads. The sample holds about 9,200 distinct CDR3 sequences, roughly a third seen once. The sequenced sample consisted of blood. The receptors shown here come from a human donor in good health. The donor label of this sample is uncertain. The CDR3 runs from the conserved cysteine through the conserved F or W. The D gene is left open where the match is weak. The size of a clone is reported for some rows only, either as once, few or many, or as a class for expanded clones.

clone size	D gene	V gene	J gene	CDR3 DNA	CDR3 protein
NA	NA	TRBV6-1	TRBJ1-2	TGTGCCAGCAGTGAAGCGCTTCTAGGGGGGCTCTATGGCTACACCTTC	CASSEALLGGLYGYTF
NA	TRBD1	TRBV12-3/TRBV12-4	TRBJ2-6	TGTGCCAGCAGTCCGGACAGGGGCGCCCCGTCTGGGGCCAACGTCCTGACTTTC	CASSPDRGAPSGANVLTF
NA	TRBD2	TRBV7-9	TRBJ2-7	TGTGCCAGCAGCTTAGCCGGGACTAGCGTCGTCGAGCAGTACTTC	CASSLAGTSVVEQYF
NA	TRBD1	TRBV19	TRBJ2-7	TGTGCCAGTAGTATAGACTCGGGACAGGGAACGTACGAGCAGTACTTC	CASSIDSGQGTYEQYF
medium-sized	NA	TRBV19	TRBJ2-1	TGTGCCAGTAGTATGGGGATGGGGGGCAGGATCTATGAGCAGTTCTTC	CASSMGMGGRIYEQFF
NA	NA	TRBV12-3/TRBV12-4	TRBJ2-5	TGTGCCAGCAGTTTAGCGGATTTTTGGGAGACCCAGTACTTC	CASSLADFWETQYF
once	TRBD2	TRBV6-2/TRBV6-3	TRBJ2-1	TGTGCCAGCAGTCGGACTAGCGGGGGTTCGGGGCAGTTCTTC	CASSRTSGGSGQFF
NA	NA	TRBV6-1	TRBJ2-4	TGTGCCAGCACCGAACCCACCTGGGACCTTATAGCCAAAAACATTCAGTACTTC	CASTEPTWDLIAKNIQYF
few	TRBD1	TRBV5-4	TRBJ1-6	TGTGCCAGCAGCGTGGACAGGCAAGGACCCCTCCACTTT	CASSVDRQGPLHF
NA	NA	TRBV20-1	TRBJ2-1	TGCAGTGCTAGTATAAATGAGCAGTTCTTC	CSASINEQFF